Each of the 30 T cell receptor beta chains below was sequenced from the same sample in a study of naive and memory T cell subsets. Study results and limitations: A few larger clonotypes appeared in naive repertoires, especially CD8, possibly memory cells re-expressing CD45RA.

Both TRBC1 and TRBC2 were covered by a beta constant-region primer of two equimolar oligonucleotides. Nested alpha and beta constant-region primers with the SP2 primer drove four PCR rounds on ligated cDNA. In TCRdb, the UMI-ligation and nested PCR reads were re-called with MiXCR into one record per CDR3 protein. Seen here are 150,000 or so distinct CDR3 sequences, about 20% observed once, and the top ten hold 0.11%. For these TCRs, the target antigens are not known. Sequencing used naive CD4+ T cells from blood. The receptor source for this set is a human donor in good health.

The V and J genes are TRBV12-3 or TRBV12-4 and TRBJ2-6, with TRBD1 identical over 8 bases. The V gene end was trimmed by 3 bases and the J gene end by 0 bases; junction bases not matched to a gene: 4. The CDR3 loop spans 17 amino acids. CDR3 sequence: CASSFRDRSSGANVLTF. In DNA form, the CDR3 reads TGTGCCAGCAGTTTCCGGGACAGGAGCTCTGGGGCCAACGTCCTGACTTTC.

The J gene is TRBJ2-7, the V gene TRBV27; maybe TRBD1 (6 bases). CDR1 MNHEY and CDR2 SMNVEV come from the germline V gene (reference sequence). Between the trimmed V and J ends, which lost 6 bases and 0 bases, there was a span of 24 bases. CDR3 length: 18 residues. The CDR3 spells CASSRRPGTSYTSYEQYF. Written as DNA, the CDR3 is TGTGCCAGCAGCCGGAGACCCGGGACATCTTATACCTCCTACGAGCAGTACTTC.

Here the CDR3 reads CASSYSSGPTYGYTF. The CDR3 DNA follows: TGTGCCAGCAGTTACTCGAGTGGCCCTACCTATGGCTACACCTTC. The V and J genes are TRBV6-5 and TRBJ1-2, with unresolved D. The germline CDR1 and CDR2 sequences are MNHEY and SVGAGI. The length of the CDR3 is 15 residues. The V end lost 0 bases, the J end lost 4 bases, and 12 bases lay between the germline ends.

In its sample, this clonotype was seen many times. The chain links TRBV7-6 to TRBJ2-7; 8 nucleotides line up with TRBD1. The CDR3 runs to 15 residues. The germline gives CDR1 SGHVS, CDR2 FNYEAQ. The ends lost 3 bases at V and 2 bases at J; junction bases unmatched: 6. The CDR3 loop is CASSFGQGKTYEQYF. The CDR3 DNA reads TGTGCCAGCAGCTTTGGACAGGGTAAAACCTACGAGCAGTACTTC.

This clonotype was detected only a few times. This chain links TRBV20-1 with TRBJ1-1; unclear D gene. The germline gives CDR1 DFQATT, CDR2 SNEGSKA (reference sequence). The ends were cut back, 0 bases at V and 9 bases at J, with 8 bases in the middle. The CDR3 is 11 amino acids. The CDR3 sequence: CSAREPIKAFF. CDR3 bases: TGCAGTGCTAGAGAGCCAATTAAAGCTTTCTTT.

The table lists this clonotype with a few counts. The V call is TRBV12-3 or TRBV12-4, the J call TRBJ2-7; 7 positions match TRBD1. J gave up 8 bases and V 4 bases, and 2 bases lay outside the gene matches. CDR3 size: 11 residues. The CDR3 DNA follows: TGTGCCAGCAGTTACAGGGGACAGCAGTACTTC. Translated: CASSYRGQQYF.

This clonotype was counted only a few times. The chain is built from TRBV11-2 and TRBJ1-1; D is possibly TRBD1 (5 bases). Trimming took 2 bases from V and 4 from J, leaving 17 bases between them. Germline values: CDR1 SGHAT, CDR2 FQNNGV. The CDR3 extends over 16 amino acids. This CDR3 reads CASSLRGAGGVTEAFF. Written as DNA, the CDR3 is TGTGCCAGCAGCTTAAGGGGCGCCGGGGGGGTCACTGAAGCTTTCTTT.

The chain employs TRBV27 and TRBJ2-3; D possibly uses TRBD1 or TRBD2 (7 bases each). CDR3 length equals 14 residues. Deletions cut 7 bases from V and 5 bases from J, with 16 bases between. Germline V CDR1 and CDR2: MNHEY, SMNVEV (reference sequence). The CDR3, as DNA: TGTGCCAGCACCCCTTCAGGGGGGGGAGATACGCAGTATTTT. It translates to CASTPSGGGDTQYF.

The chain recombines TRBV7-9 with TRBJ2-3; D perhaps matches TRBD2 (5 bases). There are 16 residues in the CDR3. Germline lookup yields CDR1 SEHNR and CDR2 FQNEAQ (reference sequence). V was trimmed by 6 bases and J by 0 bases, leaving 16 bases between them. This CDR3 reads CASRIRGQTSTDTQYF. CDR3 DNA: TGTGCCAGCAGAATAAGAGGGCAGACGAGCACAGATACGCAGTATTTT.

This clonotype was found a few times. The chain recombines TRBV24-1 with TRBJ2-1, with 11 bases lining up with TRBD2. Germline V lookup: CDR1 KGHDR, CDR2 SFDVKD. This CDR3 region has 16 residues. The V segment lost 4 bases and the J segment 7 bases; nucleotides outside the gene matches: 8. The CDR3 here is CATSEGGTSGRNEQFF. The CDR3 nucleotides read TGTGCCACCAGTGAGGGAGGGACTAGCGGAAGGAATGAGCAGTTCTTC.

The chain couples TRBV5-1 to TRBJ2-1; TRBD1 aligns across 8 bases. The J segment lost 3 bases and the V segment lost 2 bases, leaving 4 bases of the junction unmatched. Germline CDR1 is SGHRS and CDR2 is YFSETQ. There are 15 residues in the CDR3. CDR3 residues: CASSLTGTGYNEQFF. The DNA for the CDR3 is TGCGCCAGCAGCTTAACCGGGACAGGCTACAATGAGCAGTTCTTC.

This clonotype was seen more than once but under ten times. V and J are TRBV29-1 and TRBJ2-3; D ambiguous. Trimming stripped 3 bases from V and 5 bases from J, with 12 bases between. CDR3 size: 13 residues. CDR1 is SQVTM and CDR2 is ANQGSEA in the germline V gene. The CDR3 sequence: CSVDTVAGDTQYF. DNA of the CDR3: TGCAGCGTTGATACGGTAGCTGGAGATACGCAGTATTTT.

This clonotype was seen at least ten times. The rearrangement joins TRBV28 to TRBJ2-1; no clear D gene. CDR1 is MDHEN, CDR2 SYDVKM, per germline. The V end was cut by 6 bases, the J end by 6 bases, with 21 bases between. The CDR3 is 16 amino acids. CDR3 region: CASSQILPPMGNEQFF. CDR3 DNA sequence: TGTGCCAGCAGCCAGATACTCCCCCCAATGGGCAATGAGCAGTTCTTC.

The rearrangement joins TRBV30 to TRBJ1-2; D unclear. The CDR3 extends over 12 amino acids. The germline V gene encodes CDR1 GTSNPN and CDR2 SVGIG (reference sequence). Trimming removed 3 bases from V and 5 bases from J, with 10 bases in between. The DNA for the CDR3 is TGTGCCTGGAGCCGGGATCCTTATGGCTACACCTTC. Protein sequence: CAWSRDPYGYTF.

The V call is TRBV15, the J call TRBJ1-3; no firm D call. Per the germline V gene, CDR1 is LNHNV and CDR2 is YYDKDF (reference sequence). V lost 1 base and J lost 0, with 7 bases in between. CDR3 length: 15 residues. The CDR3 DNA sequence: TGTGCCACCAGCAGAGTGGGAATCTCTGGAAACACCATATATTTT. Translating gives CATSRVGISGNTIYF.

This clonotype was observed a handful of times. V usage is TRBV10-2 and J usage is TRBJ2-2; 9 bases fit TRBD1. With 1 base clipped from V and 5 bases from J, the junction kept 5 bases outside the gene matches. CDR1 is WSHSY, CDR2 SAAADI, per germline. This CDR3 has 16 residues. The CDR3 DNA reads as TGCGCCAGCAGTGAGTTCTGGACAGGGGTGACCGGGGAGCTGTTTTTT. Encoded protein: CASSEFWTGVTGELFF.

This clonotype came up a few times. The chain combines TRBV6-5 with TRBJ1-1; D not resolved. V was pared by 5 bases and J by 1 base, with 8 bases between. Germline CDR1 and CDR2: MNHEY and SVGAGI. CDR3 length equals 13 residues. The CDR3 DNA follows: TGTGCCAGCAGTCAAACCCAGAACACTGAAGCTTTCTTT. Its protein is CASSQTQNTEAFF.

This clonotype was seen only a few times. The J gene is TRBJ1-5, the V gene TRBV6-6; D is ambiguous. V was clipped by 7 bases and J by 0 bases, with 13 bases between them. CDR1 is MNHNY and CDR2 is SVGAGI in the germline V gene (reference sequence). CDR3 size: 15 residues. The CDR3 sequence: CASTNMVLSNQPQHF. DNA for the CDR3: TGTGCCAGCACCAATATGGTTCTTAGCAATCAGCCCCAGCATTTT.

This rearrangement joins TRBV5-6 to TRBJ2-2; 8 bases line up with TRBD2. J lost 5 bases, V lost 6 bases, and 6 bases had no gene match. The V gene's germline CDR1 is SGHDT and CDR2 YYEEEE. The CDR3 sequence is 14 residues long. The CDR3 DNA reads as TGTGCCAGCATTGCGGCGGGAGGTACCGGGGAGCTGTTTTTT. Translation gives CASIAAGGTGELFF.

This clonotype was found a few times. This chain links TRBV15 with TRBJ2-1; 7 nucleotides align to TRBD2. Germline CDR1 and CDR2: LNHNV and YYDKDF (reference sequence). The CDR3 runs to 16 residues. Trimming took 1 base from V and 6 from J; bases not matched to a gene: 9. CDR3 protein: CATSRGPGGPSNEQFF. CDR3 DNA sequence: TGTGCCACCAGCAGAGGGCCGGGAGGTCCTTCCAATGAGCAGTTCTTC.

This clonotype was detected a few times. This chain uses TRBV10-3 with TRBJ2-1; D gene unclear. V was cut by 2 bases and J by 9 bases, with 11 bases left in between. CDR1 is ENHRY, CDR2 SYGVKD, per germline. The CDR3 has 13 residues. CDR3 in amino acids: CAISEELVGEQFF. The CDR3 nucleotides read TGTGCCATCAGTGAGGAATTAGTGGGTGAGCAGTTCTTC.

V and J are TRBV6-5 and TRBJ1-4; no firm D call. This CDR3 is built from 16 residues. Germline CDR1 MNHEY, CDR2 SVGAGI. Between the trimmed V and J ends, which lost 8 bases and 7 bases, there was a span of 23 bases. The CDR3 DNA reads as TGTGCCAGCGGGGTATCGTCGGGGAACCCGCGTGAAAAACTGTTTTTT. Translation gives CASGVSSGNPREKLFF.

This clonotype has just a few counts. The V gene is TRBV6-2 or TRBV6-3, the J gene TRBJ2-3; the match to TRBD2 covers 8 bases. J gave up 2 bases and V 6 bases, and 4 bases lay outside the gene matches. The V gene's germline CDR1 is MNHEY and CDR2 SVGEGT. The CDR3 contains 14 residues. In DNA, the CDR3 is TGTGCCAGCAGAAATAGCGGGACCACAGATACGCAGTATTTT. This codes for CASRNSGTTDTQYF.

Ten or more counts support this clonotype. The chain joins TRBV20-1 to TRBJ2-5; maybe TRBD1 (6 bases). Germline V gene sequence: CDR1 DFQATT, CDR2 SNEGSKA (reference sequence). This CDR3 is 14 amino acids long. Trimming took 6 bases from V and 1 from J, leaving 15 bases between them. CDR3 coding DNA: TGCAGTGCCCCACCGGGACACCTCCAAGAGACCCAGTACTTC. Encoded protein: CSAPPGHLQETQYF.

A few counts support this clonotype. The CDR3 DNA sequence: TGTGCCAGCAGCTTCCGGGACAGGGTACCCTACGAGCAGTACTTC. Its translation: CASSFRDRVPYEQYF. The chain links TRBV7-9 to TRBJ2-7; TRBD1 matches at 9 bases. CDR1 SEHNR and CDR2 FQNEAQ come from the germline V gene (reference sequence). This CDR3 is 15 amino acids long. V lost 3 bases, J lost 2 bases, and 5 bases stayed unmatched. The variable domain in full, with the rest retrieved from reference TRBV7-9 and TRBJ2-7, is DTGVSQNPRHKITKRGQNVTFRCDPISEHNRLYWYRQTLGQGPEFLTYFQNEAQLEKSRLLSDRFSAERPKGSFSTLEIQRTEQGDSAMYLCASSFRDRVPYEQYFGPGTRLTVT.

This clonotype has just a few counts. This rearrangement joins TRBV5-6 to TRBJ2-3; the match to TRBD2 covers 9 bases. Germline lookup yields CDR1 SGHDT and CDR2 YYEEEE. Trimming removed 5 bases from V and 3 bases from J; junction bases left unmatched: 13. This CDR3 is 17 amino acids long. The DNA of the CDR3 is TGTGCCAGCAGTCCCGACAGCGGGAGGTTTGGGACAGATACGCAGTATTTT. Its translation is CASSPDSGRFGTDTQYF.

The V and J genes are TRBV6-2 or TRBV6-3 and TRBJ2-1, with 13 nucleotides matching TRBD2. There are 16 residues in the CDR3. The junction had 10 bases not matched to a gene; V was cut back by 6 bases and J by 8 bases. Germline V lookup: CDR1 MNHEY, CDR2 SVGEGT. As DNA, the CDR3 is TGTGCCAGCAGGGACCCGGGACTAGCGGGACCCGATGAGCAGTTCTTC. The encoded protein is CASRDPGLAGPDEQFF.

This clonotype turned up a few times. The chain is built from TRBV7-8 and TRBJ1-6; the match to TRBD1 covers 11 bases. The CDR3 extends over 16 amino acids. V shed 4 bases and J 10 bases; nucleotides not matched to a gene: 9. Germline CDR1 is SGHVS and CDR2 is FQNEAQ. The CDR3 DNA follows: TGTGCCAGCAGCTCTGGGACAGGGGGGGCTGGATCACCCCTCCACTTT. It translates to CASSSGTGGAGSPLHF. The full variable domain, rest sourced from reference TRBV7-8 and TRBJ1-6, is GAGVSQSPRYKVAKRGQDVALRCDPISGHVSLFWYQQALGQGPEFLTYFQNEAQLDKSGLPSDRFFAERPEGSVSTLKIQRTQQEDSAVYLCASSSGTGGAGSPLHFGNGTRLTVT.

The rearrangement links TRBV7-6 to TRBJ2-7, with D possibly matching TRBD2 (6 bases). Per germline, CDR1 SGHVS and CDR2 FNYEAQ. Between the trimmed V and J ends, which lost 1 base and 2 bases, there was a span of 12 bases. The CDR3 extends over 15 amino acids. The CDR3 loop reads CASSLDGGPPYEQYF. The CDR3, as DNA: TGTGCCAGCAGCTTAGACGGGGGACCACCCTACGAGCAGTACTTC. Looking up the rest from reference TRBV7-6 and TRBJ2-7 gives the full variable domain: GAGVSQSPRYKVTKRGQDVALRCDPISGHVSLYWYRQALGQGPEFLTYFNYEAQQDKSGLPNDRFSAERPEGSISTLTIQRTEQRDSAMYRCASSLDGGPPYEQYFGPGTRLTVT.

In nucleotides, the CDR3 is TGCAGTGCTAGGGTCCAAACTGGAGAGACCCAGTACTTC. It specifies CSARVQTGETQYF. The chain carries TRBV20-1 and TRBJ2-5; D not certain. This CDR3 has 13 residues. CDR1 is DFQATT and CDR2 is SNEGSKA in the germline V gene (reference sequence). Trimming removed 3 bases at V and 4 bases at J, with 12 bases between.